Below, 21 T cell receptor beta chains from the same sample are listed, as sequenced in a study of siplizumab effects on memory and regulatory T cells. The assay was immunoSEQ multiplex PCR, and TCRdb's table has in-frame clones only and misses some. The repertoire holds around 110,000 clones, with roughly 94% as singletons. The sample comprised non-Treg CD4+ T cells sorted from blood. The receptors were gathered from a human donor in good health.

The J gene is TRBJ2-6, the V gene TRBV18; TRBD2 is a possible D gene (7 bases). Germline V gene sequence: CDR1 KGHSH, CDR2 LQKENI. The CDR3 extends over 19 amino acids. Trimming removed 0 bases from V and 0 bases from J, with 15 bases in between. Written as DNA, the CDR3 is TGTGCCAGCTCACCACCCGGGGGGCCATACCCCTCTGGGGCCAACGTCCTGACTTTC. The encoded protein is CASSPPGGPYPSGANVLTF.

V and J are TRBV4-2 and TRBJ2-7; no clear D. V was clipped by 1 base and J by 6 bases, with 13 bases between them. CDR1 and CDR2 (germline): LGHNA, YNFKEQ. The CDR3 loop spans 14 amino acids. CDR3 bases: TGTGCCAGCAGCCAAGTTCTGAAAGATGGCGAGCAGTACTTC. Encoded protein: CASSQVLKDGEQYF.

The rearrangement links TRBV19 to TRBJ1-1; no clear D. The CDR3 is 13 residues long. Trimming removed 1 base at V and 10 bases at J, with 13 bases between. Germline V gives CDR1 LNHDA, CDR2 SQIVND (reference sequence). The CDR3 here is CASSIGGRARAFF. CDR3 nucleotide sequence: TGTGCCAGTAGTATAGGAGGAAGGGCGCGAGCTTTCTTT.

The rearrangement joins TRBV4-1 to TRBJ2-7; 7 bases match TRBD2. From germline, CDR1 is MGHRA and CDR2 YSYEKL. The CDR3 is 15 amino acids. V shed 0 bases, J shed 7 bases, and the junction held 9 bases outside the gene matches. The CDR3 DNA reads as TGCGCCAGCAGCCAAGATGGGGCGGGAGCGGGGGAGCAGTACTTC. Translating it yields CASSQDGAGAGEQYF.

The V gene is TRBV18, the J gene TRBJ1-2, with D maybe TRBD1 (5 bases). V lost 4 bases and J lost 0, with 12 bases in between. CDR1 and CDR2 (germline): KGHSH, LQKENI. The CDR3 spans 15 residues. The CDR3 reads CASSQGRNSNYGYTF. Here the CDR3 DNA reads TGTGCCAGCTCACAGGGACGGAATTCTAACTATGGCTACACCTTC. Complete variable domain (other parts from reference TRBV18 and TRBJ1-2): NAGVMQNPRHLVRRRGQEARLRCSPMKGHSHVYWYRQLPEEGLKFMVYLQKENIIDESGMPKERFSAEFPKEGPSILRIQQVVRGDSAAYFCASSQGRNSNYGYTFGSGTRLTVV.

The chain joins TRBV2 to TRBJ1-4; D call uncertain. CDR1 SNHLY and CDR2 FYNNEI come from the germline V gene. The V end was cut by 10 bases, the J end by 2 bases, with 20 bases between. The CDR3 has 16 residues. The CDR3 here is CATWSPELGTNEKLFF. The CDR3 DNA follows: TGTGCCACCTGGTCCCCTGAGTTGGGGACTAATGAAAAACTGTTTTTT.

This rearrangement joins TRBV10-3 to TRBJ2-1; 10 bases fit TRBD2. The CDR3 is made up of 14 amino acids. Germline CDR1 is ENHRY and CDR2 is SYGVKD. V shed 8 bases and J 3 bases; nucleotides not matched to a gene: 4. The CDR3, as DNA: TGTGCCATCGGGACTAGCGAAAACTACAATGAGCAGTTCTTC. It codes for CAIGTSENYNEQFF.

In DNA form, the CDR3 reads TGTGCCAGCTCACCTCCCTCCGGCGGGAGTTCCGGGGAGCTGTTTTTT. It is translated as CASSPPSGGSSGELFF. This sequence joins TRBV18 and TRBJ2-2, with 7 positions matching TRBD2. The CDR3 spans 16 residues. CDR1 KGHSH and CDR2 LQKENI come from the germline V gene. V gave up 3 bases and J gave up 6 bases; unmatched junction bases: 10.

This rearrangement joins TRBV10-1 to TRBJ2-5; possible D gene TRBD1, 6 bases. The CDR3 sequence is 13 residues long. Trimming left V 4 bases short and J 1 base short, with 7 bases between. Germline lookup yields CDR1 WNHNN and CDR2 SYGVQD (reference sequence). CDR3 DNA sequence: TGCGCCAGCAGTGGACAGGCCCAAGAGACCCAGTACTTC. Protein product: CASSGQAQETQYF.

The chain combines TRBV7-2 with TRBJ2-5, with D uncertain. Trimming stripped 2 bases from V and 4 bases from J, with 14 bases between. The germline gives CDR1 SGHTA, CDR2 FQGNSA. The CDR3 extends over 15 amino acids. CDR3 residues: CASSLRRPSGETQYF. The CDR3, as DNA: TGTGCCAGCAGCTTAAGGCGCCCCTCAGGAGAGACCCAGTACTTC.

The CDR3 sequence is CASSQEKRTGPHSYEQYF. In DNA, the CDR3 is TGCGCCAGCAGCCAAGAAAAAAGGACAGGTCCCCACTCCTACGAGCAGTACTTC. The genes are TRBV4-1 and TRBJ2-7; 7 bases map to TRBD1. This CDR3 has 18 amino acids. From germline, CDR1 is MGHRA and CDR2 YSYEKL. V shed 0 bases and J 0 bases; nucleotides not matched to a gene: 11.

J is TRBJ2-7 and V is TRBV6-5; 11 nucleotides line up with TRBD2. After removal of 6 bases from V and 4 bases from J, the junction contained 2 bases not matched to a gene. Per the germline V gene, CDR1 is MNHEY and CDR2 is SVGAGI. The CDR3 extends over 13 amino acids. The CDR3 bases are TGTGCCAGCAGGACTAGCGGGAAATACGAGCAGTACTTC. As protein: CASRTSGKYEQYF.

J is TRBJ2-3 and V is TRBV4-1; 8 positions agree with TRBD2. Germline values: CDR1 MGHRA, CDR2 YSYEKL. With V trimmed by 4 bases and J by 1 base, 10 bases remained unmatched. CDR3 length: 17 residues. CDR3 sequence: CASSPVYQRGRTDTQYF. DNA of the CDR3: TGCGCCAGCAGCCCCGTGTATCAGCGGGGGCGCACAGATACGCAGTATTTT.

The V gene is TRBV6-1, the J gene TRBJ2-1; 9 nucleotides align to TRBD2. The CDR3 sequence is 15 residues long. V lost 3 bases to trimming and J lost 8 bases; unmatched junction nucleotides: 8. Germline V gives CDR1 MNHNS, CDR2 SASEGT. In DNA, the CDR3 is TGTGCCAGCAGTGACCGGGCGGGAGGGTCGGATGAGCAGTTCTTC. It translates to CASSDRAGGSDEQFF.

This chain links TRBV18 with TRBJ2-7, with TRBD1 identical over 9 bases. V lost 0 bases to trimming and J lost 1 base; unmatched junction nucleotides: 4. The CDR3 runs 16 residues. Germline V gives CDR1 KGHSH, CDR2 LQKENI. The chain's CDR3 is CASSPPRTGVSYEQYF. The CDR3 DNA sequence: TGTGCCAGCTCACCACCTCGGACAGGGGTTTCCTACGAGCAGTACTTC.

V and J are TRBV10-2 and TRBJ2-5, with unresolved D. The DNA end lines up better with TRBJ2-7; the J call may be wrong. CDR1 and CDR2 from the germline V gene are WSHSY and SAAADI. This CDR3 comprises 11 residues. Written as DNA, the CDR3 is TGCGCCAGCAGTGAGTCCTACGAGCAGTACTTC. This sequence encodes CASSESYEQYF.

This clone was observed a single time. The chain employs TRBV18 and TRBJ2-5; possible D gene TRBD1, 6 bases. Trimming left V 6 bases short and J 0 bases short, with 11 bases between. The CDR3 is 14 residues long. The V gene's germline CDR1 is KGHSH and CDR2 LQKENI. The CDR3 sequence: CASSPDRYQETQYF. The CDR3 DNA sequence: TGTGCCAGCTCGCCCGACAGGTACCAAGAGACCCAGTACTTC.

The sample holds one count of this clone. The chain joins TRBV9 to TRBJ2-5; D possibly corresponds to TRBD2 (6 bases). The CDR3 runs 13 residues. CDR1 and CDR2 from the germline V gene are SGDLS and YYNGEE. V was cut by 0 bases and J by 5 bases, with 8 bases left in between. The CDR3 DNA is TGTGCCAGCAGCGTAGTCGGGAGTGAGACCCAGTACTTC. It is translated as CASSVVGSETQYF. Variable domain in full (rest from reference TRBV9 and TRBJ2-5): DSGVTQTPKHLITATGQRVTLRCSPRSGDLSVYWYQQSLDQGLQFLIQYYNGEERAKGNILERFSAQQFPDLHSELNLSSLELGDSALYFCASSVVGSETQYFGPGTRLLVL.

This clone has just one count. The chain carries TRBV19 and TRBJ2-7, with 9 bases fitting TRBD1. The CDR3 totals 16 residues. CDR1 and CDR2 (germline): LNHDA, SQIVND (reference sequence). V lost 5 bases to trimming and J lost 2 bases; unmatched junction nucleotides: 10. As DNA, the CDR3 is TGTGCCAGTAGTGCGGACAGGGGAGTTCGGGCCTACGAGCAGTACTTC. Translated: CASSADRGVRAYEQYF.

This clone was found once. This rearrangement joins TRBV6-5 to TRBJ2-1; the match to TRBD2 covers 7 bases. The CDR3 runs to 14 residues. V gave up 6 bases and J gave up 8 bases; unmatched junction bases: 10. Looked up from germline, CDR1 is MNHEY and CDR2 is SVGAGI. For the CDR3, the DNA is TGTGCCAGCAGCGGGGCGGGAGATCCCTATGAGCAGTTCTTC. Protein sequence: CASSGAGDPYEQFF.

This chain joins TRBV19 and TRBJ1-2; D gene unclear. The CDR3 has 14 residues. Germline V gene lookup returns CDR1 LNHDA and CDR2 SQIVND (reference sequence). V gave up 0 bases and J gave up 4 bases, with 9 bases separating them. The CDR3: CASSIELRSYGYTF. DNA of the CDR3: TGTGCCAGTAGTATAGAATTGAGAAGCTATGGCTACACCTTC. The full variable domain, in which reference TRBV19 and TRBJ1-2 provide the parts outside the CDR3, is DGGITQSPKYLFRKEGQNVTLSCEQNLNHDAMYWYRQDPGQGLRLIYYSQIVNDFQKGDIAEGYSVSREKKESFPLTVTSAQKNPTAFYLCASSIELRSYGYTFGSGTRLTVV.